The 24 T cell receptor beta chains presented below share a single source sample, sequenced in a study of kidney transplant recipient with SARS-CoV-2 infection. One entry per CDR3 protein results from TCRdb running MiXCR on the reads. The table records approximately 240,000 distinct CDR3 sequences, around 30% of them present only once. The sample was a blood sample, taken at baseline and on roughly day 110 from a kidney transplant recipient. These TCRs come from a male patient between 25 and 40 years old who had COVID-19 and was a kidney transplant recipient. Some T cells may be graft donor cells.

The table lists this clonotype with many counts. The V call is TRBV27, the J call TRBJ2-2; D might be TRBD1 (5 bases). The CDR3 spans 14 residues. V lost 7 bases, J lost 0 bases, and 9 bases lay in between. Germline V gene data show CDR1 as MNHEY and CDR2 as SMNVEV (reference sequence). CDR3 amino acids: CASTLGPNTGELFF. Written as DNA, the CDR3 is TGTGCCAGCACCCTGGGGCCGAACACCGGGGAGCTGTTTTTT.

In its sample, this clonotype was seen many times. The chain carries TRBV28 and TRBJ2-4; 8 nucleotides line up with TRBD2. The germline V gene has CDR1 MDHEN and CDR2 SYDVKM. CDR3 length: 14 residues. After removal of 6 bases from V and 2 bases from J, the junction contained 3 bases not matched to a gene. CDR3 coding DNA: TGTGCCAGCAGGGCGGGAGGTACCAAAAACATTCAGTACTTC. This codes for CASRAGGTKNIQYF.

This clonotype was observed at least ten times. CDR3 sequence (DNA): TGTGCCAGCAGCCTCACAGGGGGCGGTGAAAAACTGTTTTTT. Its translation: CASSLTGGGEKLFF. The chain is built from TRBV7-9 and TRBJ1-4; 9 bases fit TRBD1. CDR1 and CDR2 from the germline V gene are SEHNR and FQNEAQ (reference sequence). CDR3 size: 14 residues. V was pared by 5 bases and J by 7 bases, with 5 bases of the junction left unmatched.

This clonotype was seen at least ten times. The V and J genes are TRBV7-2 and TRBJ2-2; D remains unclear. V lost 5 bases and J lost 0, with 13 bases in between. The CDR3 runs to 16 residues. Germline-derived CDR1 and CDR2 are SGHTA and FQGNSA. The CDR3 loop reads CASSPLRSPNTGELFF. The DNA of the CDR3 is TGTGCCAGCAGCCCCCTCCGGTCCCCGAACACCGGGGAGCTGTTTTTT.

This clonotype was seen repeatedly, ten times or more. This chain uses TRBV3-1 with TRBJ1-2; no reliable D call. This CDR3 has 14 amino acids. Germline loops: CDR1 LGHDT, CDR2 YNNKEL (reference sequence). The V end was cut by 2 bases, the J end by 0 bases, with 7 bases between. DNA of the CDR3: TGTGCCAGCAGCCAATCCCTAGCTAACTATGGCTACACCTTC. It is translated as CASSQSLANYGYTF.

This clonotype turned up a few times. V gene TRBV19 combines with J gene TRBJ2-3; no reliable D call. V was cut by 5 bases and J by 0 bases, with 9 bases left in between. Germline lookup yields CDR1 LNHDA and CDR2 SQIVND (reference sequence). CDR3 length: 14 residues. The CDR3 DNA follows: TGTGCCAGTAGTGCAACGGTTAGCACAGATACGCAGTATTTT. Residues: CASSATVSTDTQYF.

The table lists this clonotype with many counts. CDR3 coding DNA: TGTGCCAGCAGCGCTAGGGGACAGCAACAAGAGACCCAGTACTTC. It translates to CASSARGQQQETQYF. This rearrangement joins TRBV9 to TRBJ2-5, with 7 bases matching TRBD1. This CDR3 comprises 15 residues. Losses at the gene ends were 3 bases for V and 2 bases for J; bases not matched to a gene: 7. CDR1 SGDLS and CDR2 YYNGEE come from the germline V gene.

This chain links TRBV6-2 or TRBV6-3 with TRBJ1-1; D may be TRBD1 (5 bases). This CDR3 is built from 14 residues. Germline CDR1 reads MNHEY; CDR2 reads SVGEGT. The germline V and J ends were trimmed by 2 bases and 2 bases, with 9 bases remaining between them. CDR3 in amino acids: CASSYIQGNTEAFF. The CDR3 DNA is TGTGCCAGCAGTTACATCCAGGGAAACACTGAAGCTTTCTTT.

With regard to this clonotype: A much bigger clone sits one base away, suggesting this may be a read error. The V call is TRBV19, the J call TRBJ2-7; the D gene could be TRBD1 or TRBD2 (5 bases each). This CDR3 is 16 amino acids long. The ends were cut back, 3 bases at V and 2 bases at J, with 17 bases in the middle. Germline V gives CDR1 LNHDA, CDR2 SQIVND (reference sequence). The CDR3 DNA reads TGTGCCAGTAGTATGGGTGGGGGAAGGTCCACCTACGAGCAGTACTTC. Its protein product is CASSMGGGRSTYEQYF.

The chain couples TRBV9 to TRBJ1-1, with D maybe TRBD1 (5 bases). V shed 0 bases and J shed 8 bases, with 8 bases lying between them. The CDR3 has 12 amino acids. Looked up from germline, CDR1 is SGDLS and CDR2 is YYNGEE. The CDR3 loop is CASSVEGTEAFF. The CDR3 DNA follows: TGTGCCAGCAGCGTAGAGGGGACGGAAGCTTTCTTT.

Many counts were recorded for this clonotype. V is TRBV11-3 and J is TRBJ2-2; TRBD2 aligns across 13 bases. The CDR3 contains 16 residues. V lost 5 bases to trimming and J lost 7 bases; unmatched junction nucleotides: 7. CDR1 SGHNT and CDR2 YENEEA come from the germline V gene. CDR3 region: CASSPGLAGDGGELFF. CDR3 sequence (DNA): TGTGCCAGCAGCCCAGGACTAGCGGGAGATGGCGGGGAGCTGTTTTTT.

There are many counts of this clonotype. The J gene is TRBJ1-5, the V gene TRBV24-1; 8 bases are shared with TRBD1. This CDR3 is 14 amino acids long. The V and J ends lost 3 bases and 6 bases, in that order; junction bases with no gene match: 3. The germline V gene has CDR1 KGHDR and CDR2 SFDVKD. CDR3 sequence (DNA): TGTGCCACCAGTGATGGGGACAGGCGTCAGCCCCAGCATTTT. Translation: CATSDGDRRQPQHF.

Concerning this clonotype: A much bigger clone sits one base away, suggesting this may be a read error. V usage is TRBV6-5 and J usage is TRBJ2-5, with D maybe TRBD1 (6 bases). Germline lookup yields CDR1 MNHEY and CDR2 SVGAGI. The CDR3 covers 14 residues. Trimming removed 5 bases at V and 5 bases at J, with 15 bases between. The CDR3 DNA is TGTGCCAGCAGTCGACAGGCCCAACGGGAGACCCAGTACTTC. Its protein product is CASSRQAQRETQYF.

J is TRBJ1-1 and V is TRBV6-6; D is unclear. V lost 4 bases, J lost 4 bases, and 4 bases lay in between. Germline CDR1 is MNHNY and CDR2 is SVGAGI (reference sequence). This CDR3 spans 11 amino acids. The CDR3 here is CASSSGTEAFF. The CDR3 coding sequence is TGTGCCAGCAGTTCGGGCACTGAAGCTTTCTTT.

Worth noting for this clonotype: A much larger clone lies a single base off, so this may be a read error. The V call is TRBV1, the J call TRBJ1-2. TRBV1 is a pseudogene locus. This CDR3 has 13 residues. CDR3 bases: TGCGCCAGCTGCGGTACCGAACTCTATGGCTACACCTTC. This codes for CASCGTELYGYTF.

This clonotype appeared many times. The chain uses TRBV5-1 and TRBJ1-2; 7 bases align to TRBD1. The germline V gene encodes CDR1 SGHRS and CDR2 YFSETQ. The V and J ends lost 0 bases and 0 bases, in that order; junction bases with no gene match: 2. The CDR3 is made up of 15 amino acids. As DNA, the CDR3 is TGCGCCAGCAGCTTGGTAGGGACAGCTAACTATGGCTACACCTTC. Its protein product is CASSLVGTANYGYTF. Supplemented by reference TRBV5-1 and TRBJ1-2, the full variable domain reads KAGVTQTPRYLIKTRGQQVTLSCSPISGHRSVSWYQQTPGQGLQFLFEYFSETQRNKGNFPGRFSGRQFSNSRSEMNVSTLELGDSALYLCASSLVGTANYGYTFGSGTRLTVV.

This clonotype was found many times. The chain couples TRBV6-9 to TRBJ1-2; D remains unclear. The V gene's germline CDR1 is MNHGY and CDR2 SVAAGI. V was clipped by 5 bases and J by 4 bases, with 23 bases between them. The CDR3 length is 17 residues. Here the CDR3 reads CASSAVLPYGKTYGYTF. CDR3 in DNA: TGTGCCAGCAGTGCAGTACTGCCTTACGGAAAGACCTATGGCTACACCTTC.

This clonotype has at least ten counts. The chain links TRBV18 to TRBJ2-5; D not resolved. V was shortened by 0 bases and J by 2 bases, with 7 bases between the two germline ends. The CDR3 contains 14 residues. Germline V gene sequence: CDR1 KGHSH, CDR2 LQKENI. This chain's CDR3 is CASSPPGRQETQYF. CDR3 DNA: TGTGCCAGCTCACCACCAGGCAGGCAAGAGACCCAGTACTTC.

The sample holds many counts of this clonotype. The chain joins TRBV12-3 or TRBV12-4 to TRBJ2-3; D might be TRBD1 (6 bases). V was pared by 2 bases and J by 6 bases, with 12 bases between. This CDR3 region has 14 residues. As DNA, the CDR3 is TGTGCCAGCAGTTTATCTCAGGGGTCTGATACGCAGTATTTT. It codes for CASSLSQGSDTQYF.

This clonotype showed up many times. The CDR3 nucleotides read TGTGCCAGCAGCTTAGGGGGATACGGATCACCCCTCCACTTT. Translated, it gives CASSLGGYGSPLHF. V is TRBV7-9 and J is TRBJ1-6; no firm D call. V lost 1 base and J lost 10, with 11 bases in between. The CDR3 length is 14 residues. Germline V gene sequence: CDR1 SEHNR, CDR2 FQNEAQ (reference sequence).

This clonotype was observed at least ten times. The V call is TRBV11-3, the J call TRBJ1-2, with D unclear. The germline gives CDR1 SGHNT, CDR2 YENEEA. The V end lost 5 bases, the J end lost 4 bases, and 23 bases lay between the germline ends. The CDR3 spans 17 residues. The CDR3 DNA sequence: TGTGCCAGCAGCGCAGTGTACGATCTCGGAAAGACCTATGGCTACACCTTC. This translates into CASSAVYDLGKTYGYTF.

This clonotype was counted ten times or more. This chain links TRBV6-5 with TRBJ1-5; D is perhaps TRBD1 (5 bases). Germline V gives CDR1 MNHEY, CDR2 SVGAGI. This CDR3 is 14 amino acids long. The V and J ends lost 4 bases and 3 bases respectively, with 10 bases between them. This CDR3 reads CASSLNGANQPQHF. For the CDR3, the DNA is TGTGCCAGCAGTTTAAATGGGGCCAATCAGCCCCAGCATTTT.

At least ten counts were recorded for this clonotype. The rearrangement uses TRBV12-3 or TRBV12-4 and TRBJ2-1; TRBD2 aligns across 7 bases. With 1 base clipped from V and 0 bases from J, the junction kept 0 bases outside the gene matches. This CDR3 contains 15 residues. CDR3 in amino acids: CASSLGTSSYNEQFF. CDR3 DNA sequence: TGTGCCAGCAGTTTAGGGACTAGCTCCTACAATGAGCAGTTCTTC.

This clonotype was observed a handful of times. The genes are TRBV9 and TRBJ2-1, with 7 positions matching TRBD2. CDR1 is SGDLS and CDR2 is YYNGEE in the germline V gene. The CDR3 extends over 14 amino acids. J lost 10 bases, V lost 0 bases, and 7 bases had no gene match. The CDR3 nucleotides read TGTGCCAGCAGCGTAGGTGGGCGGGAGTACGAGCAGTTCTTC. Its protein product is CASSVGGREYEQFF.